Presented here are 13 T cell receptor beta chains from one specimen sequenced in a study of type 1 regulatory T cells. Study observations and caveats: Tr1 cells had a more restricted TCR repertoire than non-Tr1 cells.

TCRdb re-called the reads through MiXCR, storing one row per CDR3 protein. The sample holds about 71,000 distinct CDR3 sequences, under 25% seen once. Antigens for these TCRs are unknown. The specimen was cultured type 1 regulatory T (Tr1) cells, either the whole culture or a sorted fraction (not recorded which). These receptors were collected from a human donor in good health.

This clonotype was recorded at least ten times. The rearrangement uses TRBV28 and TRBJ1-1; D is ambiguous. Trimming cost V 2 bases and J 0 bases, with 1 base left between them. The CDR3 is 12 residues long. Looked up from germline, CDR1 is MDHEN and CDR2 is SYDVKM. CDR3 sequence: CASSLVNTEAFF. The CDR3 DNA reads as TGTGCCAGCAGTTTAGTGAACACTGAAGCTTTCTTT.

This chain joins TRBV5-4 and TRBJ2-3; the match to TRBD1 covers 7 bases. The V gene's germline CDR1 is SGHNT and CDR2 YYREEE (reference sequence). This CDR3 has 15 amino acids. V shed 2 bases and J 0 bases; nucleotides not matched to a gene: 3. CDR3 sequence reads: CASSLEGASTDTQYF. The CDR3 DNA reads TGTGCCAGCAGCTTAGAGGGGGCGAGCACAGATACGCAGTATTTT.

This clonotype was detected a few times. The chain employs TRBV14 and TRBJ1-2; D is unresolved. This CDR3 has 14 amino acids. CDR1 is SGHDN and CDR2 is FVKESK in the germline V gene. V shed 6 bases and J shed 2 bases, with 13 bases lying between them. The DNA for the CDR3 is TGTGCCAGCAGGCGGAGCGGACGGAACTATGGCTACACCTTC. Encoded protein: CASRRSGRNYGYTF.

This clonotype was counted ten times or more. This sequence joins TRBV29-1 and TRBJ1-2; tentative D call: TRBD1 (5 bases). V shed 7 bases and J shed 8 bases, with 17 bases lying between them. The CDR3 is 12 residues long. Germline-derived CDR1 and CDR2 are SQVTM and ANQGSEA. The CDR3 DNA sequence: TGCAGCGCGGTAGGTGGGACGGACGGCTACACCTTC. Translated, it gives CSAVGGTDGYTF.

V gene TRBV28 combines with J gene TRBJ2-1, with TRBD2 matching 13 bases. The CDR3 sequence is 15 residues long. Germline CDR1 MDHEN, CDR2 SYDVKM. Trimming took 7 bases from V and 14 from J; bases not matched to a gene: 14. CDR3 loop: CASMEGTAGLAGEFF. The CDR3 DNA is TGTGCCAGCATGGAGGGGACGGCCGGACTAGCGGGGGAGTTCTTC.

CDR3 amino acids: CASSFMGTDTQYF. DNA of the CDR3: TGCGCCAGCAGCTTCATGGGGACAGATACGCAGTATTTT. V usage is TRBV5-1 and J usage is TRBJ2-3; D unresolved. The germline V and J ends were trimmed by 2 bases and 3 bases, with 7 bases remaining between them. The CDR3 sequence is 13 residues long. CDR1 is SGHRS and CDR2 is YFSETQ in the germline V gene. The entire variable domain, with the rest obtained from reference TRBV5-1 and TRBJ2-3, is as follows: KAGVTQTPRYLIKTRGQQVTLSCSPISGHRSVSWYQQTPGQGLQFLFEYFSETQRNKGNFPGRFSGRQFSNSRSEMNVSTLELGDSALYLCASSFMGTDTQYFGPGTRLTVL.

Comments on this clonotype: This may arise from a read error, as a much more abundant clone is one base away. V usage is TRBV28 and J usage is TRBJ2-3; no clear D. The CDR3 runs to 13 residues. Germline V gene sequence: CDR1 MDHEN, CDR2 SYDVKM. Between the trimmed V and J ends, which lost 5 bases and 2 bases, there was a span of 8 bases. The CDR3 loop is CASSPPVTDTQYF. CDR3 coding DNA: TGTGCCAGCAGTCCTCCGGTCACAGATACGCAGTATTTT.

The chain has TRBV7-2 and TRBJ2-6, with D possibly TRBD2 on 6 matching bases. V lost 7 bases to trimming and J lost 3 bases, with 10 bases between them. CDR1 and CDR2 (germline): SGHTA, FQGNSA. The CDR3 runs to 14 residues. As DNA, the CDR3 is TGTGCCAGCACCTGGGGAGGTGGGGCCAACGTCCTGACTTTC. This codes for CASTWGGGANVLTF.

The chain combines TRBV7-6 with TRBJ2-7; tentatively, D is TRBD2 (6 bases). Trimming shortened V by 0 bases and J by 6 bases, and 12 bases separated the two germline ends. Germline V CDR1 and CDR2: SGHVS, FNYEAQ. The CDR3 is 14 amino acids. CDR3: CASSLAIGGVEQYF. CDR3 nucleotide sequence: TGTGCCAGCAGCTTAGCGATTGGAGGGGTCGAGCAGTACTTC.

This clonotype was seen only a few times. The rearrangement links TRBV24-1 to TRBJ2-6, with a tentative D call TRBD2 (5 bases). The CDR3 loop spans 17 amino acids. Trimming took off 3 bases at V and 0 bases at J, with 11 bases between the two ends. The germline gives CDR1 KGHDR, CDR2 SFDVKD. CDR3 region: CATSDRTFHSGANVLTF. DNA of the CDR3: TGTGCCACCAGTGATCGGACTTTTCACTCTGGGGCCAACGTCCTGACTTTC.

This clonotype occurred a few times. V is TRBV7-9 and J is TRBJ1-4; D remains unclear. Deletions cut 0 bases from V and 8 bases from J, with 7 bases between. Germline CDR1 reads SEHNR; CDR2 reads FQNEAQ (reference sequence). The CDR3 length is 13 residues. The CDR3 spells CASSLATREKLFF. DNA of the CDR3: TGTGCCAGCAGCTTAGCAACTCGAGAAAAACTGTTTTTT. The whole variable domain, remainder taken from reference TRBV7-9 and TRBJ1-4, is DTGVSQNPRHKITKRGQNVTFRCDPISEHNRLYWYRQTLGQGPEFLTYFQNEAQLEKSRLLSDRFSAERPKGSFSTLEIQRTEQGDSAMYLCASSLATREKLFFGSGTQLSVL.

The chain joins TRBV7-2 to TRBJ2-1; D gene uncertain. CDR3 size: 14 residues. The V end lost 2 bases, the J end lost 5 bases, and 10 bases lay between the germline ends. The germline V gene encodes CDR1 SGHTA and CDR2 FQGNSA. CDR3 in DNA: TGTGCCAGCAGCTTAAGATCAAGGAACAATGAGCAGTTCTTC. As protein: CASSLRSRNNEQFF.

This clonotype has just a few counts. This chain connects TRBV11-1 to TRBJ1-2; D is perhaps TRBD1 (6 bases). This CDR3 has 14 residues. Trimming shortened V by 3 bases and J by 2 bases, and 10 bases separated the two germline ends. CDR1 is SGHAT, CDR2 FQDESV, per germline (reference sequence). The CDR3 DNA is TGTGCCAGCAGCTTCGGACAGCGAAACTATGGCTACACCTTC. Translation gives CASSFGQRNYGYTF.